The T cell receptor beta chain under discussion was sequenced for a study of blood T cell repertoires in COVID-19. CDR1 and CDR2 (germline): GTSNPN, SVGIG (reference sequence). This CDR3 contains 16 residues. V shed 0 bases and J shed 1 base, with 14 bases lying between them. Measured with immunoSEQ multiplex PCR; TCRdb has only the in-frame clones, and not every one. The sample carries approximately 60,000 clones, roughly nine tenths recorded once. Sequencing was performed on peripheral blood. The clonotype was recovered from an elderly woman with COVID-19, enrolled during active disease. The chain employs TRBV30 and TRBJ2-3, with a tentative D call TRBD2 (6 bases). The CDR3, as DNA: TGTGCCTGGAGTGTAGGAAGGCGGGGAGGCACAGATACGCAGTATTTT. Residues: CAWSVGRRGGTDTQYF.